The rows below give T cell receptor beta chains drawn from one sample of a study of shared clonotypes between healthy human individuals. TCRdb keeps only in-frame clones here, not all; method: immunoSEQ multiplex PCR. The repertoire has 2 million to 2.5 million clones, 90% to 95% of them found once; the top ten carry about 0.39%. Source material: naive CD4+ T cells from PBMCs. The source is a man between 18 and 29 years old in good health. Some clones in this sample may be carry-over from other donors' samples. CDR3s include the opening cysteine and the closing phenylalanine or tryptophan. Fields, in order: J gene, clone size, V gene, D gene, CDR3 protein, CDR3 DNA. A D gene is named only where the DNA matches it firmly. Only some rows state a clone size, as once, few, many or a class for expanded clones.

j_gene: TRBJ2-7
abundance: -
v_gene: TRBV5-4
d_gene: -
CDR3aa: CASSQDSWSYEQYF
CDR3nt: TGTGCCAGCAGCCAGGACAGTTGGTCCTACGAGCAGTACTTC

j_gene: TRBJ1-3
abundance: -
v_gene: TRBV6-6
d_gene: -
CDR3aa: CASREGGNFIYF
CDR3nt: TGTGCCAGCAGGGAGGGTGGTAACTTCATATATTTT

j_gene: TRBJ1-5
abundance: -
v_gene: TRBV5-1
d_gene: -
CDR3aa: CASSLEGVNQPQHF
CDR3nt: TGCGCCAGCAGCTTGGAGGGAGTCAATCAGCCCCAGCATTTT

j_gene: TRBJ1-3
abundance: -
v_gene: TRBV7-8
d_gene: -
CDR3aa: CASSLGPASSGNTIYF
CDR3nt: TGTGCCAGCAGCTTAGGGCCAGCATCCTCTGGAAACACCATATATTTT

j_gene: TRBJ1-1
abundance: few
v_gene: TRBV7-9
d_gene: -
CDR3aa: CASSLGEGTEAFF
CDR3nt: TGTGCCAGCAGCTTAGGTGAGGGCACTGAAGCTTTCTTT

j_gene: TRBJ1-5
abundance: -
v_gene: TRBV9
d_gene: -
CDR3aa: CASSLGSNQPQHF
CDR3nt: TGTGCCAGCTCACTCGGGAGCAATCAGCCCCAGCATTTT

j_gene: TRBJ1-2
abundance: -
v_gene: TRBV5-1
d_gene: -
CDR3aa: CASSPQYAEDGYTF
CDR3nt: TGCGCCAGCAGCCCGCAGTACGCCGAGGATGGCTACACCTTC

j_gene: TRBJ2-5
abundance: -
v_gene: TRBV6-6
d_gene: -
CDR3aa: CASSYLADLQETQYF
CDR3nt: TGTGCCAGCAGTTACTTGGCCGATCTCCAAGAGACCCAGTACTTC

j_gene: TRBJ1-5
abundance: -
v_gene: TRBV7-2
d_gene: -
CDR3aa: CASSLAGDSNQPQHF
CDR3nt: TGTGCCAGCAGCTTAGCCGGGGATAGCAATCAGCCCCAGCATTTT

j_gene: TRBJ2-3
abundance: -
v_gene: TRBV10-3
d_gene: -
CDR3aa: CAISDEVRGQADTQYF
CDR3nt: TGTGCCATCAGTGATGAGGTCAGGGGTCAGGCAGATACGCAGTATTTT

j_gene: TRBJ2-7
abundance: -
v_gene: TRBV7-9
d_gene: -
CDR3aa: CASRSSSAVYEQYF
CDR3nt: TGTGCCAGCAGGAGCTCTAGTGCGGTCTACGAGCAGTACTTC

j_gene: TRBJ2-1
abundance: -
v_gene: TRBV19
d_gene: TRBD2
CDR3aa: CASRVTSGNEDEQFF
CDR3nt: TGTGCCAGTAGGGTGACTAGCGGGAACGAAGATGAGCAGTTCTTC

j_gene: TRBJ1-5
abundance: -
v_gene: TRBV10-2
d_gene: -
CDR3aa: CASSPGRGYNQPQHF
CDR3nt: TGCGCCAGCTCGCCCGGTCGGGGTTACAATCAGCCCCAGCATTTT

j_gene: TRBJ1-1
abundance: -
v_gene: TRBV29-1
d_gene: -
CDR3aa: CSVETSNTEAFF
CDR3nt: TGCAGCGTGGAGACCTCGAACACTGAAGCTTTCTTT

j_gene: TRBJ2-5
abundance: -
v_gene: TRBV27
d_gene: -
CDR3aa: CASGVQETQYF
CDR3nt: TGTGCCTCGGGAGTACAAGAGACCCAGTACTTC

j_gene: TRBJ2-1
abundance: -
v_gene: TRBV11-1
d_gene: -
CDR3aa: CASSPRPYLYNEQFF
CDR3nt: TGTGCCAGCAGCCCGAGACCGTATCTCTACAATGAGCAGTTCTTC

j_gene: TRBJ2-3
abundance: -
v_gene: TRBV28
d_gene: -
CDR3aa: CASSQPLSLRADTQYF
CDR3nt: TGTGCCAGCAGTCAACCTCTGTCTCTAAGGGCAGATACGCAGTATTTT

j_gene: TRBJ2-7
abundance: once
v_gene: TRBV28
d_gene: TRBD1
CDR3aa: CASSTPGQPPEQYF
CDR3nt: TGTGCCAGCAGTACCCCGGGACAGCCCCCTGAGCAGTACTTC

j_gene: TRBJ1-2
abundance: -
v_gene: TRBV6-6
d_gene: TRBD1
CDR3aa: CASSRPPGQGPYGYTF
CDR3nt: TGTGCCAGCAGCCGACCCCCAGGACAGGGGCCCTATGGCTACACCTTC

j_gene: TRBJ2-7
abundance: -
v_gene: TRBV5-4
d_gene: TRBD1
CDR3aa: CASSADRGRYEQYF
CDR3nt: TGTGCCAGCAGCGCGGACAGGGGGCGGTACGAGCAGTACTTC

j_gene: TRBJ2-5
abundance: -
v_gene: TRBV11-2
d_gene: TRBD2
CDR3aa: CASSASGSGQETQYF
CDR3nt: TGTGCCAGCAGCGCCAGCGGGAGTGGCCAAGAGACCCAGTACTTC

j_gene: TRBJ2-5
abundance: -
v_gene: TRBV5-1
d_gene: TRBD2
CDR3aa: CASSLGTSGGSLQETQYF
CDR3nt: TGCGCCAGCAGCCTTGGGACTAGCGGGGGGTCCCTCCAAGAGACCCAGTACTTC

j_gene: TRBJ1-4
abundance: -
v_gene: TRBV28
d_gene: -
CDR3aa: CASSIQRGVNEKLFF
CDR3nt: TGTGCCAGCAGTATCCAAAGGGGTGTTAATGAAAAACTGTTTTTT

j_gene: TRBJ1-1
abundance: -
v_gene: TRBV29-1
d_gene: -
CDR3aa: CSGGTYTEAFF
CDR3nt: TGCAGCGGCGGGACCTACACTGAAGCTTTCTTT

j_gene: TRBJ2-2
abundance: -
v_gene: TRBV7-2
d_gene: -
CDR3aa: CASSLTPTLGTGELFF
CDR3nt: TGTGCCAGCAGCTTGACCCCGACGTTAGGGACCGGGGAGCTGTTTTTT

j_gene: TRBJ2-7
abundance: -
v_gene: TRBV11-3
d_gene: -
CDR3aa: CASSLDRESEQYF
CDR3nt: TGTGCCAGCAGCTTAGACAGGGAAAGCGAGCAGTACTTC

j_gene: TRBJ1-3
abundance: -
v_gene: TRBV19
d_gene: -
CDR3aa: CASSSQHLSGNTIYF
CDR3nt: TGTGCCAGTAGTTCCCAACATCTCTCTGGAAACACCATATATTTT

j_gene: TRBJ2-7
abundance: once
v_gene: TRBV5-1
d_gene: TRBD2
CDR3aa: CASSAGLAGGYEQYF
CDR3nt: TGCGCCAGCAGCGCGGGACTAGCGGGTGGGTACGAGCAGTACTTC

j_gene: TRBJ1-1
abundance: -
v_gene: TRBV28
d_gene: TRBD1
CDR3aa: CASSGQGGIESFF
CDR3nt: TGTGCCAGCAGCGGACAGGGGGGGATCGAGTCTTTCTTT

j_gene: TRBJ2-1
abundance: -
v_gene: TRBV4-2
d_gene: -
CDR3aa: CASSQDMRPKPDNEQFF
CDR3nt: TGTGCCAGCAGCCAAGATATGAGACCCAAGCCGGACAATGAGCAGTTCTTC

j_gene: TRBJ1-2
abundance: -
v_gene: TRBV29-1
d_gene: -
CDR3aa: CSAEGGTFYGYTF
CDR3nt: TGCAGCGCGGAGGGGGGGACATTCTATGGCTACACCTTC

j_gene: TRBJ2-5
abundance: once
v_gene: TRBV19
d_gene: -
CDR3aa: CASSTQYRETQYF
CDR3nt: TGTGCCAGTAGTACTCAATACAGGGAAACCCAGTACTTC

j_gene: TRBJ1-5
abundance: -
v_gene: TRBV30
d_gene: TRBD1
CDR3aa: CACSTELGQGRRQPQHF
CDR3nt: TGTGCCTGCTCCACGGAACTCGGACAGGGGCGTCGTCAGCCCCAGCATTTT

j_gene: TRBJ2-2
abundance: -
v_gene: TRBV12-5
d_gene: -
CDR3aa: CASGFLERGIGELFF
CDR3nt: TGTGCTAGTGGTTTCCTGGAACGGGGTATCGGGGAGCTGTTTTTT

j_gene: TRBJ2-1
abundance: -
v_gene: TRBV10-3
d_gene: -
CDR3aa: CAISDQGEISYNEQFF
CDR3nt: TGTGCCATCAGTGACCAGGGTGAGATCTCCTACAATGAGCAGTTCTTC

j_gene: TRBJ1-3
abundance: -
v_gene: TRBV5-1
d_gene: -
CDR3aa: CASSLGSRVNTIYF
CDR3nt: TGCGCCAGCAGCTTGGGAAGCAGGGTAAACACCATATATTTT

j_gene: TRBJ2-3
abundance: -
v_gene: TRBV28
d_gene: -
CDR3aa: CASSLSGPLADTQYF
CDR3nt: TGTGCCAGCAGCCTGTCGGGGCCCTTGGCAGATACGCAGTATTTT

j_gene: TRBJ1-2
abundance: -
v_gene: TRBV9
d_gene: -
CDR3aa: CASSVGGNFNYGYTF
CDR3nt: TGTGCCAGCAGCGTAGGGGGCAATTTTAACTATGGCTACACCTTC

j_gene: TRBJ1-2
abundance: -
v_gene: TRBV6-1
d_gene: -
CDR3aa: CASSVAEIGGYTF
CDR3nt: TGTGCCAGCAGTGTAGCTGAGATCGGGGGCTACACCTTC

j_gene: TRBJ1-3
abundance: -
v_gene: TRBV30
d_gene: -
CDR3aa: CAWNGIGGNTIYF
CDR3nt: TGTGCCTGGAATGGGATAGGTGGAAACACCATATATTTT

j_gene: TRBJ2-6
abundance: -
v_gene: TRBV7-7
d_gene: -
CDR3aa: CASSPQAGHSGANVLTF
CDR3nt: TGTGCCAGCAGCCCCCAAGCAGGGCATTCTGGGGCCAACGTCCTGACTTTC

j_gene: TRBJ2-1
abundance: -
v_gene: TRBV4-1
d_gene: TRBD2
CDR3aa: CASRSGTRAYNEQFF
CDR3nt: TGCGCCAGCAGATCTGGGACTAGGGCTTACAATGAGCAGTTCTTC

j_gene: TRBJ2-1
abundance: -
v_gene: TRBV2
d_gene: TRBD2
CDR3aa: CASSAREGPYNEQFF
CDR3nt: TGTGCCAGCAGCGCGCGGGAGGGCCCCTACAATGAGCAGTTCTTC

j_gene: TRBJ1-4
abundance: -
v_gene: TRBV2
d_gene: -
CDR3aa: CASSEAGAGKLFF
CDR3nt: TGTGCCAGCAGTGAGGCCGGAGCGGGAAAACTGTTTTTT

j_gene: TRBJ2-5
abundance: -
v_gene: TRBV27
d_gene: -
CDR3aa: CASSQPGTKAETQYF
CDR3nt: TGTGCCAGCAGTCAACCGGGAACGAAAGCGGAGACCCAGTACTTC

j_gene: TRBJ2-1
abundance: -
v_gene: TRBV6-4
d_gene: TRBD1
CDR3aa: CASSVQGSSYNEQFF
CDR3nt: TGTGCCAGCAGTGTACAGGGGAGCTCCTACAATGAGCAGTTCTTC

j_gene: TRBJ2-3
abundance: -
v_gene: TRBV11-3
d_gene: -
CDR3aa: CANSDTQYF
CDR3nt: TGTGCCAACTCAGATACGCAGTATTTT

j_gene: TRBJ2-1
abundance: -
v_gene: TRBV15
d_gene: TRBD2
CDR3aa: CATSSQAGTSAYNEQFF
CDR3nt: TGTGCCACCAGCTCCCAGGCCGGGACTAGCGCATACAATGAGCAGTTCTTC

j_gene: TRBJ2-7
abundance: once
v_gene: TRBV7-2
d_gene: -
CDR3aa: CASSLDPSPAGSSYEQYF
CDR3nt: TGTGCCAGCAGCTTAGACCCCTCCCCGGCAGGGAGCTCCTACGAGCAGTACTTC